Reported below is one TCR beta chain. V shed 0 bases and J 5 bases; nucleotides not matched to a gene: 10. The V gene's germline CDR1 is SGHRS and CDR2 YFSETQ. CDR3 size: 16 residues. This entry is derived from a study of blood T cell repertoires in COVID-19. Study as a whole: Samples taken during acute and convalescent COVID-19 were collected in the United States, Italy and Spain. PBMCs, B-cell-depleted T cells, or T cells provided the cDNA or gDNA that made up the material.

In the authors' workflow: How many nucleated cells were present was estimated from reference gene primer amplification. Assay: immunoSEQ multiplex PCR; the TCRdb copy retains only in-frame clones and omits some. V and J calls and clone size are those listed in that table; D and trimming were worked out from the DNA. This sample has 30,000 or so clones, with about 92% found just once. The receptor was derived from a man aged 70 or older with active or convalescent COVID-19. The chain recombines TRBV5-1 with TRBJ1-1, with TRBD1 identical over 7 bases. Sequencing was carried out using peripheral blood. The CDR3 is CASSLGLTGLGTEAFF. The CDR3 nucleotides are TGCGCCAGCAGCTTGGGTCTGACAGGGTTAGGGACTGAAGCTTTCTTT.